The clone carrying this T cell receptor (beta chain) was seen many times. This sample was taken from a study of T cell repertoires in cytomegalovirus infection. CDR1 SNHLY and CDR2 FYNNEI come from the germline V gene. The CDR3 is made up of 15 amino acids. The V segment lost 1 base and the J segment 3 bases; nucleotides outside the gene matches: 2. TCRdb passed the reads through MiXCR, listing each CDR3 protein once. The table has almost 300,000 distinct CDR3 sequences, roughly a tenth seen once; the top ten hold around 2.4%. The TCR originated in a human donor in good health (CMV status not recorded). Some clones in this sample may be carry-over from other donors' samples. The sequenced sample was PBMCs. The chain couples TRBV2 to TRBJ1-5; 8 nucleotides line up with TRBD1. The CDR3 is CASSEGGQANQPQHF. DNA for the CDR3: TGTGCCAGCAGTGAAGGGGGACAGGCCAATCAGCCCCAGCATTTT.